What follows describes a single T cell receptor (beta chain). The antigen remains unidentified. Germline assignment: CDR1 SGHTA and CDR2 FQGNSA. The V segment lost 0 bases and the J segment 11 bases; nucleotides outside the gene matches: 11. The CDR3 totals 15 residues. The data originate from a study of OX40 agonist ivuxolimab in advanced cancers. Whole-study findings and limits: Near-lowest levels of clonal expansion characterized partial responders at 0.1-3.0 mg/kg.

Clones were read by immunoSEQ multiplex PCR, and TCRdb kept only the in-frame ones, dropping some. Of tens of thousands of clones in the sample, approximately 92% were seen once. This chain uses TRBV7-2 with TRBJ2-5; 8 bases agree with TRBD2. The sequencing here drew on CD4+ or CD8+ T cells sorted from blood, taken in a trial of the OX40 agonist ivuxolimab. The receptor was isolated from an adult with an advanced solid tumor such as melanoma, head and neck, liver or kidney cancer. The CDR3 here is CASSLAVAGLEEQYF. The CDR3 coding sequence is TGTGCCAGCAGCTTAGCGGTAGCGGGATTGGAGGAGCAGTACTTC.